These 13 T cell receptor beta chains originate from one sample sequenced in a study of OX40 agonist ivuxolimab in advanced cancers. Data came from immunoSEQ multiplex PCR; TCRdb stores just in-frame clones and leaves some out. The sample consists of roughly 58,000 clones, around 85% of them appearing once. The sample consisted of CD4+ or CD8+ T cells sorted from blood, taken in a trial of the OX40 agonist ivuxolimab. Receptors originate from an adult with an advanced solid tumor such as melanoma, head and neck, liver or kidney cancer.

The V call is TRBV23-1, the J call TRBJ2-2, with D perhaps TRBD2 (6 bases). TRBV23-1 is treated as an ORF (open reading frame) with a function not yet certain. The CDR3 is 16 amino acids. Trimming took 2 bases from V and 4 from J, leaving 14 bases between them. In DNA form, the CDR3 reads TGCGCCAGCAGTCAAAGCCGGGAGCTACCCACCGGGGAGCTGTTTTTT. Translated, it gives CASSQSRELPTGELFF.

The V and J genes are TRBV6-5 and TRBJ2-7, with a weak D call TRBD2 (5 bases). The V end lost 7 bases, the J end lost 6 bases, and 16 bases lay between the germline ends. This CDR3 has 13 residues. The germline V gene encodes CDR1 MNHEY and CDR2 SVGAGI. CDR3 DNA: TGTGCCAGCAAAAACGGGCCTCGGGGCGAGCAGTACTTC. This codes for CASKNGPRGEQYF.

In DNA, the CDR3 is TGTGCCAGCAGTGAAGGAGGGCAGCAGTTCTTC. Amino acids: CASSEGGQQFF. The V gene is TRBV6-1, the J gene TRBJ2-1, with D perhaps matching TRBD2 (5 bases). Germline V gene lookup returns CDR1 MNHNS and CDR2 SASEGT. The CDR3 contains 11 residues. Trimming left V 1 base short and J 11 bases short, with 6 bases between.

This chain joins TRBV19 and TRBJ2-7; D may be TRBD2 (6 bases). CDR3 length: 16 residues. The V end lost 2 bases, the J end lost 3 bases, and 17 bases lay between the germline ends. Looked up from germline, CDR1 is LNHDA and CDR2 is SQIVND (reference sequence). The CDR3 is CASSILGTQAGYEQYF. CDR3 nucleotide sequence: TGTGCCAGTAGTATATTGGGGACTCAAGCGGGCTACGAGCAGTACTTC.

The CDR3 sequence: CASSSIGTLGNTIYF. For the CDR3, the DNA is TGTGCCAGCAGCTCGATTGGTACTCTTGGAAACACCATATATTTT. V usage is TRBV5-4 and J usage is TRBJ1-3; D unclear. This CDR3 is 15 amino acids long. Deletions cut 3 bases from V and 3 bases from J, with 13 bases between. Germline lookup yields CDR1 SGHNT and CDR2 YYREEE (reference sequence).

J is TRBJ2-7 and V is TRBV28, with D possibly TRBD1 on 6 matching bases. This CDR3 spans 15 amino acids. V lost 2 bases to trimming and J lost 3 bases, with 14 bases between them. From germline, CDR1 is MDHEN and CDR2 SYDVKM. In nucleotides, the CDR3 is TGTGCCAGCAGTTTACAACAGGGCGCTGGCTACGAGCAGTACTTC. Translated: CASSLQQGAGYEQYF.

The chain carries TRBV14 and TRBJ1-2; tentatively, D is TRBD1 (5 bases). CDR3 size: 16 residues. Germline V gene sequence: CDR1 SGHDN, CDR2 FVKESK. Trimming stripped 3 bases from V and 6 bases from J, with 20 bases between. This CDR3 reads CASSHVGRSRRDGYTF. CDR3 bases: TGTGCCAGCAGCCATGTTGGACGGTCTCGCAGGGATGGCTACACCTTC.

The chain combines TRBV4-1 with TRBJ2-1, with 10 positions matching TRBD2. CDR1 and CDR2 (germline): MGHRA, YSYEKL. The CDR3 is 15 amino acids. The trim removed 0 bases at V and 8 bases at J, leaving 4 bases unmatched. CDR3 loop: CASSQEGSGRDEQFF. The CDR3 coding sequence is TGCGCCAGCAGCCAAGAAGGCAGCGGGAGGGATGAGCAGTTCTTC.

This clone has a handful of counts. This chain connects TRBV28 to TRBJ2-7; TRBD1 or TRBD2 may be the D gene (6 bases each). This CDR3 is built from 13 residues. Trimming stripped 7 bases from V and 2 bases from J, with 12 bases between. Germline V gene sequence: CDR1 MDHEN, CDR2 SYDVKM. CDR3 protein: CASMMGGPYEQYF. The CDR3 bases are TGTGCCAGCATGATGGGGGGCCCCTACGAGCAGTACTTC.

The chain uses TRBV9 and TRBJ2-1, with a weak D call TRBD2 (5 bases). CDR1 and CDR2 from the germline V gene are SGDLS and YYNGEE. There are 13 residues in the CDR3. V lost 6 bases and J 0 bases, leaving 7 bases between the germline ends. CDR3 in amino acids: CASNEGSYNEQFF. CDR3 in DNA: TGTGCCAGCAACGAGGGCTCCTACAATGAGCAGTTCTTC. The whole variable domain, remainder taken from reference TRBV9 and TRBJ2-1, is DSGVTQTPKHLITATGQRVTLRCSPRSGDLSVYWYQQSLDQGLQFLIQYYNGEERAKGNILERFSAQQFPDLHSELNLSSLELGDSALYFCASNEGSYNEQFFGPGTRLTVL.

The chain joins TRBV19 to TRBJ2-1; 9 bases agree with TRBD2. In germline, CDR1 is LNHDA, CDR2 SQIVND (reference sequence). The CDR3 spans 13 residues. J was trimmed by 14 bases and V by 5 bases; bases with no gene match: 10. CDR3 sequence reads: CASSQQVAGDKFF. The DNA for the CDR3 is TGTGCCAGTAGTCAGCAGGTAGCGGGAGATAAGTTCTTC.

Comments on this clone: At one end, the junction sequence differs from germline, possibly due to a read error. This sequence joins TRBV7-7 and TRBJ2-2; D is uncertain. From germline, CDR1 is SSHAT and CDR2 FNYEAQ (reference sequence). The CDR3 covers 12 residues. Here the CDR3 reads CASSSNPGELFF. DNA for the CDR3: TGTGCTAGCAGCTCCAATCCCGGGGAGCTGTTTTTT.

This clone was observed a single time. This chain links TRBV7-3 with TRBJ2-3, with TRBD2 identical over 8 bases. Germline-derived CDR1 and CDR2 are SGHTA and FQGTGA. This CDR3 contains 14 residues. V was pared by 6 bases and J by 6 bases, with 8 bases of the junction left unmatched. CDR3 amino acids: CASSHRPSGDTQYF. The CDR3 DNA reads as TGTGCCAGCAGTCACAGGCCTAGCGGGGATACGCAGTATTTT.